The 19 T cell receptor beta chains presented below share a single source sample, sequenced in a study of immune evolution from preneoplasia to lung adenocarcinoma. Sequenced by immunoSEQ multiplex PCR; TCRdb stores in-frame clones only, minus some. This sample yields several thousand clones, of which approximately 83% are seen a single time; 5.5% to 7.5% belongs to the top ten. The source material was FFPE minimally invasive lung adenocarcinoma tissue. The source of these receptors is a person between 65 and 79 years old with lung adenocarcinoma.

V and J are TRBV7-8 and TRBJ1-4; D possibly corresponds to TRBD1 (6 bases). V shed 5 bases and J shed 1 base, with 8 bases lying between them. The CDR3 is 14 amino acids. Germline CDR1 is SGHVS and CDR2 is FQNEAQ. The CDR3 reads CASSLGGTNEKLFF. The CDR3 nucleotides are TGTGCCAGCAGCCTAGGGGGAACTAATGAAAAACTGTTTTTT.

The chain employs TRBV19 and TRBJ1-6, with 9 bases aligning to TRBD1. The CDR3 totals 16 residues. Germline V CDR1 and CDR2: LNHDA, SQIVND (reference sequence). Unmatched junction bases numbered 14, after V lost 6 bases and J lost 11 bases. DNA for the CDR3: TGTGCCAGTAGCAAAACAGGGGGCGCGTCTCGTCCACCCCTCCACTTT. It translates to CASSKTGGASRPPLHF.

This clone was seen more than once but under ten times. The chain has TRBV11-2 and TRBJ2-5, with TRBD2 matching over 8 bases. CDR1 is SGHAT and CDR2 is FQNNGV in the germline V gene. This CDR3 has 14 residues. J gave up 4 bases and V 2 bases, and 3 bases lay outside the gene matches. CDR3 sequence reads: CASSLPSGGETQYF. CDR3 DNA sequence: TGTGCCAGCAGCTTACCGAGCGGGGGAGAGACCCAGTACTTC. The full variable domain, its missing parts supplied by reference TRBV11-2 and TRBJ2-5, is EAGVAQSPRYKIIEKRQSVAFWCNPISGHATLYWYQQILGQGPKLLIQFQNNGVVDDSQLPKDRFSAERLKGVDSTLKIQPAKLEDSAVYLCASSLPSGGETQYFGPGTRLLVL.

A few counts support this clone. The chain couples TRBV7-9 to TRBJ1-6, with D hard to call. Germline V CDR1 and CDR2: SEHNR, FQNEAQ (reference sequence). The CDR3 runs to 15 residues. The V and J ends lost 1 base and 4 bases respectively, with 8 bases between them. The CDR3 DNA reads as TGTGCCAGCAGCTTAGGGGCAGAGTATAATTCACCCCTCCACTTT. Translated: CASSLGAEYNSPLHF.

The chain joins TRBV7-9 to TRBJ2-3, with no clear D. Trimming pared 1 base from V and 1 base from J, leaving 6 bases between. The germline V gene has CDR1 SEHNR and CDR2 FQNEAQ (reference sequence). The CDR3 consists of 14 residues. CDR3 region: CASSLVWRTDTQYF. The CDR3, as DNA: TGTGCCAGCAGCTTAGTTTGGCGCACAGATACGCAGTATTTT.

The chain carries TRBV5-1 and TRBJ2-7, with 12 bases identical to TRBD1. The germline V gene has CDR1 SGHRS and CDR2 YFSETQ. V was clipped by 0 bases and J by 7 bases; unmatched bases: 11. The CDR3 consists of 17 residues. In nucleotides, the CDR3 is TGCGCCAGCAGCTTGGTAAGACCGGGACAGGGGGCCGGTGAGCAGTACTTC. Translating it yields CASSLVRPGQGAGEQYF.

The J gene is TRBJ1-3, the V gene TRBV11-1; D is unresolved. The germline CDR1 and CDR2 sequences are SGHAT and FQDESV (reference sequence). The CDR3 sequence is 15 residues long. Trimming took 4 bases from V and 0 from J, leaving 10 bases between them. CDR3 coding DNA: TGTGCCAGCAGCTCCGACACCTACTCTGGAAACACCATATATTTT. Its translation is CASSSDTYSGNTIYF.

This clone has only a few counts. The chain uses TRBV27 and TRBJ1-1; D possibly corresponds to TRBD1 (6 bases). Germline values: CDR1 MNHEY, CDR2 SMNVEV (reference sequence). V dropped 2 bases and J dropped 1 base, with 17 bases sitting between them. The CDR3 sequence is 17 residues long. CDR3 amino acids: CASSLLSRGLGNTEAFF. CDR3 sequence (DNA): TGTGCCAGCAGTTTACTCTCTCGGGGGCTGGGGAACACTGAAGCTTTCTTT.

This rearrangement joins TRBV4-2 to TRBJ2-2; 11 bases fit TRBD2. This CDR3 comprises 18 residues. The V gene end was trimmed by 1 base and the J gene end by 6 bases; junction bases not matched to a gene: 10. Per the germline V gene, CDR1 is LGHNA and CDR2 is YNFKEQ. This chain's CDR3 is CASSQVAIGTSGPGELFF. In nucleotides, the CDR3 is TGTGCCAGCAGCCAAGTAGCAATAGGGACTAGCGGTCCCGGGGAGCTGTTTTTT.

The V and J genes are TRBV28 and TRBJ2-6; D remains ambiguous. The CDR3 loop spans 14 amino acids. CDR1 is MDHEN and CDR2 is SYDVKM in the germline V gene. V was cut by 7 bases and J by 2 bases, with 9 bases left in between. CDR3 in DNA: TGTGCCAGCACCCTTAGTACTGGGGCCAACGTCCTGACTTTC. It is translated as CASTLSTGANVLTF.

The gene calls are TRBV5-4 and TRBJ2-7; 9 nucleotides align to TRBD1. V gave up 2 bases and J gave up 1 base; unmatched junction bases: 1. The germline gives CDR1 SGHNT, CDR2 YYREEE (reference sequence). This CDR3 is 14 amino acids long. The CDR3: CASSFGTGSYEQYF. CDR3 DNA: TGTGCCAGCAGCTTCGGGACAGGGTCCTACGAGCAGTACTTC.

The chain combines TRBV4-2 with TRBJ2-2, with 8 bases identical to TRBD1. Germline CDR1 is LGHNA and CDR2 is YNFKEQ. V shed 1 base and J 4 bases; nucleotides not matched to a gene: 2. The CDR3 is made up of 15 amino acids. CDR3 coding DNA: TGTGCCAGCAGCCAAGCGGACAGGGCCACCGGGGAGCTGTTTTTT. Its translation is CASSQADRATGELFF.

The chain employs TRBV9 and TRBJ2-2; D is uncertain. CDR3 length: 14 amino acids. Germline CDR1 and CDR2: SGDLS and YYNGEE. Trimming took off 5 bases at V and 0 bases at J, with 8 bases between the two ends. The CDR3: CASRQTPNTGELFF. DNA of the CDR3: TGTGCCAGCAGGCAGACACCGAACACCGGGGAGCTGTTTTTT.

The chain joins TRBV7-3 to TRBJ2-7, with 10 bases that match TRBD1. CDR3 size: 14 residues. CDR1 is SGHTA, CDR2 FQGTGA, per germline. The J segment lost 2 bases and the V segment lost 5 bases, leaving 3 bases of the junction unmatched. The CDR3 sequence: CASSPGTGAYEQYF. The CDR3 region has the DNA TGTGCCAGCAGCCCCGGGACAGGGGCCTACGAGCAGTACTTC.

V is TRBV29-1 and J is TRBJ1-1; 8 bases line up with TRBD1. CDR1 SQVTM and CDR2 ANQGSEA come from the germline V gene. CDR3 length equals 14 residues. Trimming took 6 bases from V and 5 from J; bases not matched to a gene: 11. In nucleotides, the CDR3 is TGCAGCGTCCTTAGACAGGGGTTCGGGACTGAAGCTTTCTTT. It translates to CSVLRQGFGTEAFF.

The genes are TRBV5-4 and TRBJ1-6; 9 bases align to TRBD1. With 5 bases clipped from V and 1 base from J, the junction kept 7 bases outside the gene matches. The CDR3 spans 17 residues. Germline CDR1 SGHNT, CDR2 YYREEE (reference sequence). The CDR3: CASRSTQGASYNSPLHF. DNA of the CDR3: TGTGCCAGCAGGTCCACACAGGGGGCTTCCTATAATTCACCCCTCCACTTT.

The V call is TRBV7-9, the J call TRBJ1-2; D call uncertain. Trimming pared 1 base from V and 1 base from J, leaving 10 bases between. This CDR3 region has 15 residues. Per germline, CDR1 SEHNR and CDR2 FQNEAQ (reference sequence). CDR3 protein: CASSLVHSDNYGYTF. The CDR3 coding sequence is TGTGCCAGCAGCTTAGTTCACAGCGATAACTATGGCTACACCTTC.

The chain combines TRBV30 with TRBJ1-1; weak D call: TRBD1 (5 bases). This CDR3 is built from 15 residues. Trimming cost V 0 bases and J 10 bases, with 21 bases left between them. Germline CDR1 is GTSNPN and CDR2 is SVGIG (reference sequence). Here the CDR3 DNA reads TGTGCCTGGAGTGTTGGGCCCGGCATTATTAGGGGAGCTTTCTTT. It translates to CAWSVGPGIIRGAFF.

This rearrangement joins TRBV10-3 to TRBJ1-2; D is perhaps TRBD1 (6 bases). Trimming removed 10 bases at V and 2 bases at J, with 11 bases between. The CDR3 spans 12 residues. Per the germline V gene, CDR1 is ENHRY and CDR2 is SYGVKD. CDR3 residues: CATEGGNYGYTF. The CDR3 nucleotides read TGTGCCACCGAGGGGGGCAACTATGGCTACACCTTC.